Listed below are T cell receptor beta chains from one sample, sequenced in a study of molecular identifiers for immune sequencing clone quantification. TCRdb recomputed calls from the PCR reads with MiXCR, one row per CDR3 protein. The sample shows approximately 630,000 distinct CDR3 sequences, roughly 25% of them seen only once. Sequencing used naive CD8+ T cells from blood, with Jurkat cell RNA spiked in. The receptor source for this set is a human donor in good health. Some libraries in this study had Jurkat cell RNA spiked in. CDR3s include the opening cysteine and the closing phenylalanine or tryptophan. Fields, in order: J gene, D gene, V gene, clone size, CDR3 DNA, CDR3 protein. D genes are given only for firm matches. Clone size is given for some rows only: seen once, a few or many times, or a class if the clone is expanded.

TRBJ2-5 TRBD2 TRBV7-8 few TGTGCCAGCAGCCCTACTAGCGGGTTAAACCAAGAGACCCAGTACTTC CASSPTSGLNQETQYF
TRBJ1-1 NA TRBV29-1 many TGCAGCGTGCCGGGGCAGGTGGGCACTGAAGCTTTCTTT CSVPGQVGTEAFF
TRBJ2-5 TRBD2 TRBV5-3 NA TGTGCCAGCAGCGATAGCGGGAAAGAGACCCAGTACTTC CASSDSGKETQYF
TRBJ2-1 NA TRBV28 few TGTGCCAGCAGTTTACGACTACTGCGGGGGCGCTTTGAGCAGTTCTTC CASSLRLLRGRFEQFF
TRBJ2-5 TRBD2 TRBV12-3/TRBV12-4 NA TGTGCCAGCAGTTTGGGGGGGGAATGGAAGGAAGAGACCCAGTACTTC CASSLGGEWKEETQYF
TRBJ1-3 NA TRBV27 many TGTGCCAGCAGTATGGACGGGAACTCTGGAAACACCATATATTTT CASSMDGNSGNTIYF
TRBJ1-4 NA TRBV3-1 few TGTGCCAGCAGCCAAGTATTTAAGATCGGAGCAAATGAAAAACTGTTTTTT CASSQVFKIGANEKLFF
TRBJ2-5 TRBD2 TRBV9 few TGTGCCAGCAGCGTACTAGCGGGAGGAGGAGAGACCCAGTACTTC CASSVLAGGGETQYF
TRBJ1-1 NA TRBV19 NA TGTGCCAGTAGTATAGTGGGCTGGACGAACACTGAAGCTTTCTTT CASSIVGWTNTEAFF
TRBJ2-2 NA TRBV4-3 NA TGCGCCAGCAGCCCAAGGGTAGAGGGGGGGACCGGGGAGCTGTTTTTT CASSPRVEGGTGELFF
TRBJ2-2 TRBD1 TRBV4-3 few TGCGCCAGCAGCCAAGAAACAGGGGGCGTTTCGAACACCGGGGAGCTGTTTTTT CASSQETGGVSNTGELFF
TRBJ2-5 NA TRBV11-2 few TGTGCCAGCAGCTTAGTCGAGGCAACCCAAGAGACCCAGTACTTC CASSLVEATQETQYF
TRBJ2-7 NA TRBV4-2 many TGTGCCAGCAGCCAAGAGACAGGGGAGGGCTACGAGCAGTACTTC CASSQETGEGYEQYF
TRBJ2-2 NA TRBV20-1 few TGCAGTGCTAGCTCGGCCGGGGAGCTGTTTTTT CSASSAGELFF
TRBJ2-5 TRBD2 TRBV5-1 NA TGCACCAGCAGCTTGTGGACTAGTGAAGAGACCCAGTACTTC CTSSLWTSEETQYF
TRBJ1-2 NA TRBV4-1 NA TGCGCCAGCAGCCCTTTCCGAGCTAACTATGGCTACACCTTC CASSPFRANYGYTF
TRBJ1-1 TRBD1 TRBV9 NA TGTGCCAGCAGCACGACCGGGACAGGCGATCGCACTAAAGCTTTCTTT CASSTTGTGDRTKAFF
TRBJ1-4 NA TRBV28 many TGTGCCAGCAGTTTAGTCGGGCGGAATAATGAAAAACTGTTTTTT CASSLVGRNNEKLFF
TRBJ1-2 NA TRBV13 once TGTGCCAGCAGCTTAGAGCAGGGGAAAACGGGCTACACCTTC CASSLEQGKTGYTF
TRBJ2-1 NA TRBV29-1 NA TGCAGCGTTGTAAAGACAGACTCCTACAATGAGCAGTTCTTC CSVVKTDSYNEQFF
TRBJ1-1 NA TRBV12-5 few TGTGCTAGTGGTCCCGAGGAGGGTTTCTACACTGAAGCTTTCTTT CASGPEEGFYTEAFF
TRBJ2-7 TRBD2 TRBV6-2/TRBV6-3 NA TGTGCCAGCACGGGGGGGCGCGCCTACGAGCAGTACTTC CASTGGRAYEQYF
TRBJ2-1 NA TRBV5-3 NA TGTGCCAGCAGCTTGGATTGGTCGGGATACAATGAGCAGTTCTTC CASSLDWSGYNEQFF
TRBJ2-1 TRBD2 TRBV28 many TGTGCCAGCAGTTCACCCAACGCGGGACTAGCGGGAGGAGGTGAGCAGTTCTTC CASSSPNAGLAGGGEQFF
TRBJ1-1 NA TRBV3-1 many TGTGCCAGCAGCCCGAGTCGGGACCATCTTGAAGCTTTCTTT CASSPSRDHLEAFF
TRBJ1-1 NA TRBV5-4 many TGTGCCAGCAGCGATAACCTGGACACTGAAGCTTTCTTT CASSDNLDTEAFF
TRBJ1-5 NA TRBV20-1 many TGCAGTGCTAGTTCAGGCCTAAATAGCAATCAGCCCCAGCATTTT CSASSGLNSNQPQHF